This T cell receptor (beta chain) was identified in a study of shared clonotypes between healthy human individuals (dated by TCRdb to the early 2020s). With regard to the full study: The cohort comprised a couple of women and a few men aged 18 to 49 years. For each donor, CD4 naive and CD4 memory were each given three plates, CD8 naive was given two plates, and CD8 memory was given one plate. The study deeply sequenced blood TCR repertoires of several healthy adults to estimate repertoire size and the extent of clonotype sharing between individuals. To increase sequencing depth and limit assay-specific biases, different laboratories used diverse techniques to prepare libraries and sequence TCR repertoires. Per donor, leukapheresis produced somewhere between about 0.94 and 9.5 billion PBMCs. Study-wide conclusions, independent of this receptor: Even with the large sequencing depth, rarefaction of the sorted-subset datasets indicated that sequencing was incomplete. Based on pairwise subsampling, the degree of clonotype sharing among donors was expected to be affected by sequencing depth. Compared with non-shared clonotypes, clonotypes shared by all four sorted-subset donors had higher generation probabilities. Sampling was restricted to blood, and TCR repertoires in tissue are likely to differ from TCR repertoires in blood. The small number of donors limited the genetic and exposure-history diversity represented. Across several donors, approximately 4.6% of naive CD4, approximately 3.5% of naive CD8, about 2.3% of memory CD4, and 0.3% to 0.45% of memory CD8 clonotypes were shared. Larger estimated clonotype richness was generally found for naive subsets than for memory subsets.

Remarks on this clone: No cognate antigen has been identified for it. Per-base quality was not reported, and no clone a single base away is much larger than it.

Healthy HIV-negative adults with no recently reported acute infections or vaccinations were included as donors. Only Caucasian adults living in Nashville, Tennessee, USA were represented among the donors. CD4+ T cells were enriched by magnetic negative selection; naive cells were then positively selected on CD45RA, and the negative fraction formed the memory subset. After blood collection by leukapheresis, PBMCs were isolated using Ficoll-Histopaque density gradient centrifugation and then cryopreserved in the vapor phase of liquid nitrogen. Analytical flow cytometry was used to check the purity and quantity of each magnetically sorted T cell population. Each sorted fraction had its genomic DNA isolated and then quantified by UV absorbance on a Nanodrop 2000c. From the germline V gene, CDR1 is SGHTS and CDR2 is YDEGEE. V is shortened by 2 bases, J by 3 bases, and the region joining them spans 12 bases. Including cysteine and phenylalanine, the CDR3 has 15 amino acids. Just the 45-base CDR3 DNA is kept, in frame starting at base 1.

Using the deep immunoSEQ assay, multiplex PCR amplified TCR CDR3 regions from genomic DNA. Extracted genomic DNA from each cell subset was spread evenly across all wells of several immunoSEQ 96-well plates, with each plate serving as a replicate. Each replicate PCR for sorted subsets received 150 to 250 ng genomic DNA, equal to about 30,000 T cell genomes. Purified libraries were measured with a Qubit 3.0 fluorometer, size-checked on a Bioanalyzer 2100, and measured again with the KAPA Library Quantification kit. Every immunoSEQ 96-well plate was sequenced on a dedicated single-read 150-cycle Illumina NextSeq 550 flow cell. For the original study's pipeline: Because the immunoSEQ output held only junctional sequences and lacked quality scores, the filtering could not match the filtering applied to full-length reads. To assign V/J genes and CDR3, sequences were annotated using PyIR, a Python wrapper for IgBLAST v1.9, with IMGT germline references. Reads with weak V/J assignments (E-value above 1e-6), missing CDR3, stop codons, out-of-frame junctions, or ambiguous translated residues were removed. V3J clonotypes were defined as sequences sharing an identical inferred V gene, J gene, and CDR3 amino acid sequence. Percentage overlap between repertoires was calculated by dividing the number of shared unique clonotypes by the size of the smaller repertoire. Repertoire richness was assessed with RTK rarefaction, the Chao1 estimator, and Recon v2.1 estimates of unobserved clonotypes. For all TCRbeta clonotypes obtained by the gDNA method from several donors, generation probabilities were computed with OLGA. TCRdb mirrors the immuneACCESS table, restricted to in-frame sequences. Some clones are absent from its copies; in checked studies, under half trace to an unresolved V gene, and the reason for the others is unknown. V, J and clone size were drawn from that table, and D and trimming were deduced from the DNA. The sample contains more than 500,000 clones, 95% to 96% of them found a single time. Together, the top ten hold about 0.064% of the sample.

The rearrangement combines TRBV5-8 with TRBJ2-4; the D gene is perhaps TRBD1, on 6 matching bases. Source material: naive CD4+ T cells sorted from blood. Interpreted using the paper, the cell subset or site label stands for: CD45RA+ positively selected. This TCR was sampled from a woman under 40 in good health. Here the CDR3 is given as CASSFSRGGKNIQYF. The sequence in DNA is TGTGCCAGCAGCTTCTCCAGGGGTGGCAAAAACATTCAGTACTTC.